The subject of this entry is one T cell receptor beta chain. No cognate antigen has been identified for it. Qualities for individual bases were not recorded, and no much larger clone is one base off. V sheds 3 bases and J sheds 2 bases, leaving 16 bases between their ends. For CDR1 and CDR2, the germline V gene lists LGHNA and YNFKEQ. The CDR3 runs 16 residues from the cysteine to the phenylalanine. The retained sequence is limited to the CDR3, 48 bases, with the frame set at the first base. This specimen belongs to a study of IL-17A CD8 T cells in psoriatic arthritis synovium. Describing the broader study: The goal of the study was to characterize the phenotype, molecular profile and function of synovial IL-17A+CD8+ T cells in the pathogenesis of psoriatic arthritis.

Points the paper makes about the study in general: Although some individual clones took up over 4.5% of the repertoire, most synovial CD8+ subsets stayed polyclonal. Because no psoriatic arthritis synovial tissue samples were available, cells were taken from synovial fluid instead of synovial tissue. In a couple of patients, many Tc17 clones were found to be shared with the synovial Tc1 population, resulting in Morisita overlap indices above 0.75. Only a few patients were included in the TCR sequencing, a limited sample size that the authors acknowledged.

After DNA extraction (Qiagen), TCRbeta V-D-J rearrangements were amplified in a bias-controlled manner and then sequenced at high throughput (immunoSEQ; Adaptive Biotech). Regarding the original processing steps: The immunoSEQ Analyzer platform was used to analyze productive sequences at the sequence level. Clonality was calculated as 1 minus Pielou's evenness, with values ranging from 0 (highly polyclonal) to 1 (monoclonal). The Morisita index, ranging from 0 (no similarity) to 1 (complete similarity), was used to quantify repertoire overlap between subsets. TCRdb limited this immuneACCESS table to in-frame rearrangements with V and J called. A share of clones is missing; checked studies link under half to unresolved V genes, and the rest is unexplained. V, J and clone size derive from that table, while D and trimming were established from the DNA sequence. Across this sample there are some 2,400 clones, with about 72% seen only once. The top ten clones comprise about 14% of the sample.

CD3+ T cells, isolated magnetically, got approximately 1.5 hours of stimulation with PMA and ionomycin and were then labeled using IL-17A and IFNgamma cytokine secretion assays. Synovial fluid effusions were aspirated from the actively inflamed joints of patients with psoriatic arthritis. Memory CD8+ T cells in synovial fluid were sorted patient by patient into Tc17 (IL-17A+) cells, bulk memory cells and Tc1 (IL-17A-IFNgamma+) cells in order to compare their TCR repertoires. The psoriatic arthritis patients fulfilled the Classification of Psoriatic Arthritis Study Group (CASPAR) criteria. Cells secreting cytokines were also stained with a viability dye and with anti-CD3, CD8, CD14 and CD4 antibodies, then sorted on a BD FACSAria. TCRbeta sequencing was performed on sorted synovial fluid CD8+ T cell subsets from a few patients with psoriatic arthritis. Synovial fluid mononuclear cells were isolated with Lymphoprep and cryopreserved in liquid nitrogen before use. Cryopreservation medium contained around 50% fetal calf serum and roughly 10% dimethyl sulfoxide.

The specimen sequenced was IFN-gamma+ CD8+ T cells from synovial fluid. Taken with the paper, the label for cell subset or site translates to: IL-17A-IFNgamma+ memory CD8+ (Tc1) cells. The clonotype was recovered from a human donor with psoriatic arthritis. The receptor chain draws on TRBV4-2 and TRBJ2-5, and the D gene may be TRBD1, 6 bases matching. CDR3 loop: CASSQASQGRQETQYF. The DNA sequence is given as TGTGCCAGCAGCCAGGCCTCGCAGGGGCGACAAGAGACCCAGTACTTC.